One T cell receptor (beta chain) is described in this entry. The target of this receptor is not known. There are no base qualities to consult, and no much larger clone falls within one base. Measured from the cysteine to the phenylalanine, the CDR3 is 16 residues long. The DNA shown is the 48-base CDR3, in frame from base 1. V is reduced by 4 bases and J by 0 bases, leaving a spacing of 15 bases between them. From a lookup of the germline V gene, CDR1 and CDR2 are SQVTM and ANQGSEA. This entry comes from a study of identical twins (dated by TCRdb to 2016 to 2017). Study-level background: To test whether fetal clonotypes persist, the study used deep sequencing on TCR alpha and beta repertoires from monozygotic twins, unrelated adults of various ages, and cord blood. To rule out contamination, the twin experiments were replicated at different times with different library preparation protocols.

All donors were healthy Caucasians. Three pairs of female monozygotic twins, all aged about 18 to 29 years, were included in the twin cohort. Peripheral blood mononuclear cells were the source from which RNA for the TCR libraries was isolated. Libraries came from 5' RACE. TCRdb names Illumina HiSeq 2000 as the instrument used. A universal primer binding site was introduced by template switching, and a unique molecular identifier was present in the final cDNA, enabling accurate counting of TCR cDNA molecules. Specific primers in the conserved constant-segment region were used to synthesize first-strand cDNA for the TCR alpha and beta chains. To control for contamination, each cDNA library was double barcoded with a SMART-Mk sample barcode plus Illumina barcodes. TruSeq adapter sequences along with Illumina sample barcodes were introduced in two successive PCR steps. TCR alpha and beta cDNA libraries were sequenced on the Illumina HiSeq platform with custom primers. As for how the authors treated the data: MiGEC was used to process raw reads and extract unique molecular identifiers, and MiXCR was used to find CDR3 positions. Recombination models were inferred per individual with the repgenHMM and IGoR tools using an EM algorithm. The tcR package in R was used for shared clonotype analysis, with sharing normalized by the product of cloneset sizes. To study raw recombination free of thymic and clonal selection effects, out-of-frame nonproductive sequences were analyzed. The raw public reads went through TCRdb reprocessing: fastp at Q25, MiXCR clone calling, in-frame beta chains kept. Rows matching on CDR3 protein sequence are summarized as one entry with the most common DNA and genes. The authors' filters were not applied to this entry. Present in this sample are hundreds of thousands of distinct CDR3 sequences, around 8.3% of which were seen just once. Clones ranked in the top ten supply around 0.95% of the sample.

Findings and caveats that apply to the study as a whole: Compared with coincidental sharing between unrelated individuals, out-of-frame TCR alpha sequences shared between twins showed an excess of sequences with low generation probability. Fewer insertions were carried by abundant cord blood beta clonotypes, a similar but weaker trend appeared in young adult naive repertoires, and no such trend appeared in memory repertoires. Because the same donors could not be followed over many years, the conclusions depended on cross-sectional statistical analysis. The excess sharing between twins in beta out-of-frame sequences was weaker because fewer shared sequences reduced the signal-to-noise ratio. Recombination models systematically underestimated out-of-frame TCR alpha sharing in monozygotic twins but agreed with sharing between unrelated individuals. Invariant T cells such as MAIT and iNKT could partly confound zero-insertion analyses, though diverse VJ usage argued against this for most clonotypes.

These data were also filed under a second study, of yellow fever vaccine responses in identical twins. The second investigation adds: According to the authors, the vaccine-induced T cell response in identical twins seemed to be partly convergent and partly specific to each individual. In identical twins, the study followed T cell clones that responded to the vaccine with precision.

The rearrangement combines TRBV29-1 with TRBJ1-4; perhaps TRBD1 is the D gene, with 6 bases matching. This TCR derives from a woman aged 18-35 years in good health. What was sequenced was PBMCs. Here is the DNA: TGCAGCGTTGGGGGGCAGGGGAAAACAACTAATGAAAAACTGTTTTTT. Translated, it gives CSVGGQGKTTNEKLFF.